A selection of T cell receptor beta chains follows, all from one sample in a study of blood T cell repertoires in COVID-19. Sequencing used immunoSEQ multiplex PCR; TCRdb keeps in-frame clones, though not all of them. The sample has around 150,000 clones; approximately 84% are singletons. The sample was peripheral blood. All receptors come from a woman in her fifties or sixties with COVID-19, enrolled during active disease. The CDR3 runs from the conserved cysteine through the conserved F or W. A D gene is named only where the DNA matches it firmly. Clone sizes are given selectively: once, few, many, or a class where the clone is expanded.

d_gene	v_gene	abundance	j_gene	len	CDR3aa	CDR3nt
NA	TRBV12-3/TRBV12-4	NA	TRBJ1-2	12	CASSFRGYGYTF	TGTGCCAGCAGTTTCCGGGGGTATGGCTACACCTTC
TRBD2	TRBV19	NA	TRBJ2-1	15	CASSTTSDSYNEQFF	TGTGCCAGTAGTACAACTAGCGACTCCTACAATGAGCAGTTCTTC
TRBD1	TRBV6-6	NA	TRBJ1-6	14	CASSHGQGGSPLHF	TGTGCCAGCAGCCATGGACAGGGGGGATCACCCCTCCACTTT
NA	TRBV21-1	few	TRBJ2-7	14	CASSKLKGAYEQYF	TGTGCCAGCAGCAAACTGAAGGGGGCCTACGAGCAGTACTTC
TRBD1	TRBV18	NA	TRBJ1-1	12	CASSPTGIEAFF	TGTGCCAGCTCACCGACAGGGATAGAAGCTTTCTTT
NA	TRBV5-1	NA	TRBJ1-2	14	CASSLAGPASGYTF	TGCGCCAGCAGCTTGGCAGGTCCCGCGTCCGGCTACACCTTC
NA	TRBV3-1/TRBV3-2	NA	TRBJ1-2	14	CASSHLQGNYGYTF	TGTGCCAGCAGCCATTTACAGGGAAACTATGGCTACACCTTC
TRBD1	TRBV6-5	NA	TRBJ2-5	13	CASSRQGRETQYF	TGTGCCAGCAGTAGACAGGGACGAGAGACCCAGTACTTC
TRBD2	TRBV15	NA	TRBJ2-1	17	CATRGLAGGDLYNEQFF	TGTGCCACCAGGGGACTAGCGGGAGGGGACCTTTACAATGAGCAGTTCTTC
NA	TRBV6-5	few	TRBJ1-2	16	CASSYGFWRANDGYTF	TGTGCCAGCAGTTACGGGTTTTGGAGGGCGAATGACGGCTACACCTTC
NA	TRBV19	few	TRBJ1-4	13	CASRTGPDGKLFF	TGTGCCAGTAGGACAGGACCGGACGGCAAACTGTTTTTT
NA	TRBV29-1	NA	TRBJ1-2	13	CSVASPRVDGYTF	TGCAGCGTTGCTAGTCCCAGGGTTGATGGCTACACCTTC
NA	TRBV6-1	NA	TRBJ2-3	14	CASSEVSGTDTQYF	TGTGCCAGCAGTGAAGTTTCGGGTACAGATACGCAGTATTTT
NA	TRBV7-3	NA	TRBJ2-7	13	CASSPGGRPRQYF	TGTGCCAGCAGCCCAGGAGGCCGGCCCCGGCAGTACTTC
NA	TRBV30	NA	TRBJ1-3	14	CAWVRAVSRNTIYF	TGTGCCTGGGTGCGGGCGGTTTCAAGAAACACCATATATTTT
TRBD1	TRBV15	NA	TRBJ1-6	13	CATSRGQSSPLHF	TGTGCCACCAGCCGGGGACAGTCTTCACCCCTCCACTTT
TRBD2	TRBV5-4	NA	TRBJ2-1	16	CASSLVVREYGNEQFF	TGTGCCAGCAGCTTGGTGGTGCGGGAGTATGGCAATGAGCAGTTCTTC
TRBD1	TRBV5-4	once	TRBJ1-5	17	CASSQASTGGGRGPQHF	TGTGCCAGCAGCCAGGCCTCGACAGGGGGTGGCCGAGGGCCCCAGCATTTT
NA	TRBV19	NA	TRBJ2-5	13	CASSRGGVETQYF	TGTGCCAGTAGCCGAGGGGGAGTGGAGACCCAGTACTTC
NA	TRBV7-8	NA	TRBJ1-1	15	CASSLGSRGLPEAFF	TGTGCCAGCAGCTTAGGTTCCAGGGGCTTACCTGAAGCTTTCTTT
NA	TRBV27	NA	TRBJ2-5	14	CASSLVRGEETQYF	TGTGCCAGCAGTTTAGTGAGAGGAGAAGAGACCCAGTACTTC
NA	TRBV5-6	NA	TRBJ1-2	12	CASSPYNFGYTF	TGTGCCAGCAGCCCATATAACTTTGGCTACACCTTC
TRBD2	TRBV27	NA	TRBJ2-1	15	CASSVAGPYYNEQFF	TGTGCCAGCAGCGTAGCGGGCCCCTACTACAATGAGCAGTTCTTC
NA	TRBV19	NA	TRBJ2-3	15	CASSIGGDSTDTQYF	TGTGCCAGTAGTATAGGGGGGGACAGCACAGATACGCAGTATTTT
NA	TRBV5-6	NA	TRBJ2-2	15	CASSLNGANTGELFF	TGTGCCAGCAGCTTAAACGGGGCGAACACCGGGGAGCTGTTTTTT
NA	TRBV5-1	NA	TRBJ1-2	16	CASSLAGGRSTYGYTF	TGCGCCAGCAGCTTGGCGGGGGGACGTTCGACCTATGGCTACACCTTC
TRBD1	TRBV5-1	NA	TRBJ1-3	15	CASSLTGDPGNTIYF	TGCGCCAGCAGCCTGACAGGGGATCCAGGAAACACCATATATTTT
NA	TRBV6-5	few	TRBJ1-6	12	CASSPVRVPLHF	TGTGCCAGCAGCCCAGTCAGGGTACCCCTCCACTTT
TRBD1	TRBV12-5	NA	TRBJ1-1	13	CASGFGQGTEAFF	TGTGCTAGTGGTTTCGGACAGGGCACTGAAGCTTTCTTT
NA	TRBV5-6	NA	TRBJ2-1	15	CASSVTSTRYNEQFF	TGTGCCAGCAGCGTCACTAGCACTCGATACAATGAGCAGTTCTTC
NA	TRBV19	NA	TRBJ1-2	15	CASNLQAVWPYGYTF	TGTGCCAGTAACTTACAGGCCGTGTGGCCTTATGGCTACACCTTC
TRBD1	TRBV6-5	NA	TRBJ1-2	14	CASSRTGRVYGYTF	TGTGCCAGCAGTCGGACAGGGCGCGTCTATGGCTACACCTTC
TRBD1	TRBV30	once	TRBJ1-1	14	CAWSGTGRGTEAFF	TGTGCCTGGAGTGGGACAGGGAGAGGTACTGAAGCTTTCTTT
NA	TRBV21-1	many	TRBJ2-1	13	CASILTSYNEQFF	TGTGCCAGCATCCTGACTAGCTACAATGAGCAGTTCTTC
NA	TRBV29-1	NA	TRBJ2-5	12	CSVPNGNKGQYF	TGCAGCGTCCCTAACGGGAACAAGGGCCAGTACTTC
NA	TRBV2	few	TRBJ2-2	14	CASSPSVNTGELFF	TGTGCCAGCAGCCCTTCAGTTAACACCGGGGAGCTGTTTTTT
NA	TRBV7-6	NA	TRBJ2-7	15	CASSLAGAESYEQYF	TGTGCCAGCAGCTTAGCTGGGGCCGAATCCTACGAGCAGTACTTC
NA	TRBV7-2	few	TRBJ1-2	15	CASSLGQTANYGYTF	TGTGCCAGCAGCTTAGGGCAGACAGCTAACTATGGCTACACCTTC
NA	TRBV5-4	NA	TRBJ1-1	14	CASTLGTFNTEAFF	TGTGCCAGCACCCTCGGGACATTTAACACTGAAGCTTTCTTT
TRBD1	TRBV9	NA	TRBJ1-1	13	CASSGTGVTEAFF	TGTGCCAGCAGCGGGACAGGTGTCACTGAAGCTTTCTTT
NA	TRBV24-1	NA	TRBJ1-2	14	CATSDLSRNYGYTF	TGTGCCACCAGTGATTTAAGCAGGAACTATGGCTACACCTTC